This T cell receptor (beta chain) is drawn from a study of cytomegalovirus exposure and HLA in healthy donors. Study-level points and caveats: Indistinguishability led to the exclusion of some V segments, TRBV6-2 and TRBV6-3 included. Immune exposure was documented only through CMV serostatus.

Unrecorded immune exposure was likely among donors, who were nominally healthy when sampled. V dropped 3 bases and J dropped 7; count of bases not matched to a gene: 2. This CDR3 region has 13 residues. CDR1 is SGHTA and CDR2 is FQGNSA in the germline V gene. This clone was observed a few times. Its matching antigen is unknown. A multiplex PCR was run with 60 Vbeta primers and 13 Jbeta primers. Some clones are missing from TCRdb's copy, which holds only in-frame ones; the method was immunoSEQ multiplex PCR. The table shows 97,000 or so clones, with approximately 87% occurring only once. The TCR originated in a man aged 40-50 years in good health and CMV-seronegative. The sequenced sample consisted of PBMCs. The chain has TRBV7-2 and TRBJ1-5, with 8 positions matching TRBD1. The CDR3 sequence is CASSFDRGQPQHF. In DNA, the CDR3 is TGTGCCAGCAGCTTCGACAGGGGACAGCCCCAGCATTTT.